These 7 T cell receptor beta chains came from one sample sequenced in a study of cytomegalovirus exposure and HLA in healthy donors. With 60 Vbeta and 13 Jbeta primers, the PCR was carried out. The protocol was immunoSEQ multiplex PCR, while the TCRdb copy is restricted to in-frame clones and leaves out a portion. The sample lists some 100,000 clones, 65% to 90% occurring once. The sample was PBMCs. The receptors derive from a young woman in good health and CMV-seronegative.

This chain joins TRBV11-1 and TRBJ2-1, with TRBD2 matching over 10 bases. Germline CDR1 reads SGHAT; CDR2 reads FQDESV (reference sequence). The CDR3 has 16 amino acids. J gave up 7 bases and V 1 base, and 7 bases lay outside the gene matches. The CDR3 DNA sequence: TGTGCCAGCAGCTTAGAACTAGCGGGGCGGGGGAATGAGCAGTTCTTC. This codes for CASSLELAGRGNEQFF.

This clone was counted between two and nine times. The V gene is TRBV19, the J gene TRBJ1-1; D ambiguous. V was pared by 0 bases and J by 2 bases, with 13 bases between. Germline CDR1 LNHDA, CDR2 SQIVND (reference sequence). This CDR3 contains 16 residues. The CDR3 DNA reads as TGTGCCAGTAGTATAGATCAGCGGGAGGGCAACACTGAAGCTTTCTTT. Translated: CASSIDQREGNTEAFF.

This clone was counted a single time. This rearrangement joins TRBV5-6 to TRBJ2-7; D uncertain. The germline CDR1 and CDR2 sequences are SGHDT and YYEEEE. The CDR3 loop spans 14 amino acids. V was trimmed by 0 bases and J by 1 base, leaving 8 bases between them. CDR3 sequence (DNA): TGTGCCAGCAGCTTGGCCCGTGTTTCCTACGAGCAGTACTTC. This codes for CASSLARVSYEQYF.

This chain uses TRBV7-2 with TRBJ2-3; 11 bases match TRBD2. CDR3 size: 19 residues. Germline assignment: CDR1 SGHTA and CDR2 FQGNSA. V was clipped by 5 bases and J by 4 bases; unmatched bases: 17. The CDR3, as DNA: TGTGCCAGCAGCCCTCGCCCAATAGCGGGAGGGCTCTTGGCAGATACGCAGTATTTT. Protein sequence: CASSPRPIAGGLLADTQYF.

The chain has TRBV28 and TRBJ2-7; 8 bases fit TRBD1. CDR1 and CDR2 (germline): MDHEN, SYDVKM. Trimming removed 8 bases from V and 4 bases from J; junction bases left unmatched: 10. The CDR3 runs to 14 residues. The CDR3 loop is CASGEQGEIYEQYF. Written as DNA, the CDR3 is TGTGCCAGCGGGGAACAGGGGGAAATTTACGAGCAGTACTTC.

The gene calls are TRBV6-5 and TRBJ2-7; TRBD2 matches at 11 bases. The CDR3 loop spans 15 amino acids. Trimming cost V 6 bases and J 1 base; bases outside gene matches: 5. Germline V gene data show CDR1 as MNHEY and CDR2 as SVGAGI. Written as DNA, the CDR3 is TGTGCCAGCAGCGGGACTAGCGGTGCATCCTACGAGCAGTACTTC. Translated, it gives CASSGTSGASYEQYF.

CDR3 loop: CASSLRSGNTIYF. As DNA, the CDR3 is TGTGCCAGCAGCTTACGGTCAGGAAACACCATATATTTT. The V and J genes are TRBV7-2 and TRBJ1-3; no clear D. The length of the CDR3 is 13 residues. CDR1 SGHTA and CDR2 FQGNSA come from the germline V gene. V gave up 2 bases and J gave up 4 bases, with 6 bases separating them.